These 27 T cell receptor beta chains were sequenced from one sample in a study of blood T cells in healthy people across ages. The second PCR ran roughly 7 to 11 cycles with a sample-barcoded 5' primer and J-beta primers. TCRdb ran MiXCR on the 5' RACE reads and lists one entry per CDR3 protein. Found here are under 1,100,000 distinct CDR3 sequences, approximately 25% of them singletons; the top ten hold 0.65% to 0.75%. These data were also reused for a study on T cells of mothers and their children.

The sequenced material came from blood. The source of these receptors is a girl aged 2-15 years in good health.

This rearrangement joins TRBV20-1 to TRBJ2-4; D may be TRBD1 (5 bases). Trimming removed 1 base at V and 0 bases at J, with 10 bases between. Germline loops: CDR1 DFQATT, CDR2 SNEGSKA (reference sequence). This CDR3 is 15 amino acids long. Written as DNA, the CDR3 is TGCAGTGCTAGAGGACAGCTAAGAGCCAAAAACATTCAGTACTTC. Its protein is CSARGQLRAKNIQYF.

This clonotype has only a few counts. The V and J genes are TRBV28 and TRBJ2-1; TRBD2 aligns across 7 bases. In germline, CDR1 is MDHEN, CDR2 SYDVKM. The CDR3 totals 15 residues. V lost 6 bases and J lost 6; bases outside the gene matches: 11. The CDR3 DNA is TGTGCCAGCAGCCTTAGGGAGGGCATAGCCAATGAGCAGTTCTTC. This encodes CASSLREGIANEQFF.

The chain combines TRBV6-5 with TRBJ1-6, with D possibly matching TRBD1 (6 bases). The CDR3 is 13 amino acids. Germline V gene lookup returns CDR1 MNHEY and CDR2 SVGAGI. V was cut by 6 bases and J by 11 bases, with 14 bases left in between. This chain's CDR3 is CASRPGELAPLHF. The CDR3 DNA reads TGTGCCAGCAGACCAGGGGAATTAGCACCCCTCCACTTT.

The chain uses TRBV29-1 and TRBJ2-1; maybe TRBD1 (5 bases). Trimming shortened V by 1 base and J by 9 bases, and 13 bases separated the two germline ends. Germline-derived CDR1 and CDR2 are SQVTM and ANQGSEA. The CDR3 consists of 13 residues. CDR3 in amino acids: CSVEGDPDSEQFF. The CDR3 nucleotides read TGCAGCGTTGAAGGCGATCCTGACAGTGAGCAGTTCTTC.

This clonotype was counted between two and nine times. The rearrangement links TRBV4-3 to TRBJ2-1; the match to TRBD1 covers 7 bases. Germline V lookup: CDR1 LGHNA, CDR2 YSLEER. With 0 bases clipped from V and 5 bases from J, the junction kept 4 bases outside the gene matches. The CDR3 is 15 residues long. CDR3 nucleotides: TGCGCCAGCAGCCAAGACCGGGGACAGAACAATGAGCAGTTCTTC. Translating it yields CASSQDRGQNNEQFF.

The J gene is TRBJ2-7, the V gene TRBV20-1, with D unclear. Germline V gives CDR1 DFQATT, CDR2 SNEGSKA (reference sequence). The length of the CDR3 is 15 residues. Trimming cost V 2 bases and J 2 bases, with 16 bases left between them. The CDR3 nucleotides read TGCAGTGCTAGAACACAGCCCGACGACGCCTACGAGCAGTACTTC. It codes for CSARTQPDDAYEQYF.

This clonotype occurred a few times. For the CDR3, the DNA is TGCGCCAGCAGCCTCGGGACTAGCGAAGGAGAAGAGACCCAGTACTTC. The encoded protein is CASSLGTSEGEETQYF. The chain links TRBV5-1 to TRBJ2-5; 10 bases align to TRBD2. The CDR3 runs 16 residues. Losses at the gene ends were 4 bases for V and 3 bases for J; bases not matched to a gene: 9. Germline-derived CDR1 and CDR2 are SGHRS and YFSETQ.

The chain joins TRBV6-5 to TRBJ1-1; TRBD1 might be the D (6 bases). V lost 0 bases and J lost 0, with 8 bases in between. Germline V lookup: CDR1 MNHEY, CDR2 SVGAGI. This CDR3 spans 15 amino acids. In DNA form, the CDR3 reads TGTGCCAGCAGTTACTCGAGGGACATGAACACTGAAGCTTTCTTT. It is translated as CASSYSRDMNTEAFF.

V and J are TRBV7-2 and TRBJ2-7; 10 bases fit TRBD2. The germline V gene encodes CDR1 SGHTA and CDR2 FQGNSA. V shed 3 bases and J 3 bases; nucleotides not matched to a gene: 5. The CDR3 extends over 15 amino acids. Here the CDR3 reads CASSFSGGTFYEQYF. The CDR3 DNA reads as TGTGCCAGCAGCTTTAGCGGGGGGACCTTCTACGAGCAGTACTTC.

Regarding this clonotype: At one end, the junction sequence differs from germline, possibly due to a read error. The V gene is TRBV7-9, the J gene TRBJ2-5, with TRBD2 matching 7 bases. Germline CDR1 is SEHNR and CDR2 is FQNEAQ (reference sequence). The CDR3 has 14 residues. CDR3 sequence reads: CASSLAPDNGGGFF. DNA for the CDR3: TGTGCCAGCAGCTTAGCCCCCGATAATGGGGGAGGGTTCTTC.

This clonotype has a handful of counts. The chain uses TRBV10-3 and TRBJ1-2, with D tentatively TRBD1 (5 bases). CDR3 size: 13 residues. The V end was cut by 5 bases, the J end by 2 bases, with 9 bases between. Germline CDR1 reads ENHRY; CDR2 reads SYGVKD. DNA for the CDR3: TGTGCCATCAGTCTAGACAGCAACTATGGCTACACCTTC. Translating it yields CAISLDSNYGYTF.

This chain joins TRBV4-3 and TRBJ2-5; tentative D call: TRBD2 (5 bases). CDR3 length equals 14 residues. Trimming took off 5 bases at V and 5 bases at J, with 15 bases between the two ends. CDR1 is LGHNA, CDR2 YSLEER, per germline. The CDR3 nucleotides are TGCGCCAGCAGCTATATAACGGGGAAGGAGACCCAGTACTTC. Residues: CASSYITGKETQYF.

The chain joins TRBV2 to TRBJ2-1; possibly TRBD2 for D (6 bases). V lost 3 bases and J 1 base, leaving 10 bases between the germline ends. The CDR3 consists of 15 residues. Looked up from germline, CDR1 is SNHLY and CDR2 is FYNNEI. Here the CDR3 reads CASSDGGRSYNEQFF. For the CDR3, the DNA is TGTGCCAGCAGTGACGGGGGTCGGTCCTACAATGAGCAGTTCTTC. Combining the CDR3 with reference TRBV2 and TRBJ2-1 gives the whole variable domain EPEVTQTPSHQVTQMGQEVILRCVPISNHLYFYWYRQILGQKVEFLVSFYNNEISEKSEIFDDQFSVERPDGSNFTLKIRSTKLEDSAMYFCASSDGGRSYNEQFFGPGTRLTVL.

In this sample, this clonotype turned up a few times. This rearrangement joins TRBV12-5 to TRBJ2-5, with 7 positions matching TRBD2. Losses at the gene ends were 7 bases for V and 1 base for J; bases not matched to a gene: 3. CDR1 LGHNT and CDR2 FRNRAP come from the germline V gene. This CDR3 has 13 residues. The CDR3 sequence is CASEGLTQETQYF. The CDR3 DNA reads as TGTGCTAGTGAGGGACTAACCCAAGAGACCCAGTACTTC.

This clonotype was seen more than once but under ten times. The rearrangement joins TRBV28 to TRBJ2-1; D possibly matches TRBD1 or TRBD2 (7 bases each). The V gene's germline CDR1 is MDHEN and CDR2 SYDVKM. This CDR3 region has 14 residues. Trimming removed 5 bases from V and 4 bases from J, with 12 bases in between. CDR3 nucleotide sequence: TGTGCCAGCAGTCACAGGGGACTATACAATGAGCAGTTCTTC. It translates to CASSHRGLYNEQFF.

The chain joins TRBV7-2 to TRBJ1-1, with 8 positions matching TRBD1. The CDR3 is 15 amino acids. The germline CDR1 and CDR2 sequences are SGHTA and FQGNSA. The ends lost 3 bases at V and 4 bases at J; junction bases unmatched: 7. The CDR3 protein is CASSFSGRGLTEAFF. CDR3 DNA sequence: TGTGCCAGCAGCTTCTCGGGCAGGGGGCTCACTGAAGCTTTCTTT. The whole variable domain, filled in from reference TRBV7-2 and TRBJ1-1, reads GAGVSQSPSNKVTEKGKDVELRCDPISGHTALYWYRQSLGQGLEFLIYFQGNSAPDKSGLPSDRFSAERTGGSVSTLTIQRTQQEDSAVYLCASSFSGRGLTEAFFGQGTRLTVV.

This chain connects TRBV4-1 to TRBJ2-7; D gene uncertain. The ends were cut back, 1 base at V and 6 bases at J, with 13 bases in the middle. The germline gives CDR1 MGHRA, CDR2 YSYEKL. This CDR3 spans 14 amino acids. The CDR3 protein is CASSQGRQTSEQYF. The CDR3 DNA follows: TGCGCCAGCAGCCAAGGTCGGCAGACGTCCGAGCAGTACTTC.

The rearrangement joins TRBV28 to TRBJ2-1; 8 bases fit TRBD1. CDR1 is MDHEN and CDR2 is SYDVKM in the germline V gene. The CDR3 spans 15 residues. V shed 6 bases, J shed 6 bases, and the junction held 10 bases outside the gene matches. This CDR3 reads CASSQIRTGTNEQFF. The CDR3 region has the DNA TGTGCCAGCAGCCAAATCAGGACAGGGACCAATGAGCAGTTCTTC.

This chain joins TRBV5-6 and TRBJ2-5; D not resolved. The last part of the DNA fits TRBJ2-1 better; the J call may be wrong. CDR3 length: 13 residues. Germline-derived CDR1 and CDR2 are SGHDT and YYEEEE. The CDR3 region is CASSVDLRHEQFF. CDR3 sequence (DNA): TGTGCCAGCAGCGTGGACCTAAGGCATGAGCAGTTCTTC.

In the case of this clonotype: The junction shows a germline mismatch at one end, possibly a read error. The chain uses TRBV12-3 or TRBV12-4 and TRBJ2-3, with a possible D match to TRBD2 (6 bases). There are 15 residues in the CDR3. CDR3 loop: CASSNGGVRADTQYF. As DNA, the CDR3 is TGTGCCAGCAGCAACGGAGGGGTTAGAGCAGATACGCAATATTTT.

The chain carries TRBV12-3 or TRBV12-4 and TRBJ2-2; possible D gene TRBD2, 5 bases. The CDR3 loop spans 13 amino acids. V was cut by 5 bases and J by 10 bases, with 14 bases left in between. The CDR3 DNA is TGTGCCAGCAGTCCTCCAGAGCGGACGGAGCTGTTTTTT. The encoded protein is CASSPPERTELFF.

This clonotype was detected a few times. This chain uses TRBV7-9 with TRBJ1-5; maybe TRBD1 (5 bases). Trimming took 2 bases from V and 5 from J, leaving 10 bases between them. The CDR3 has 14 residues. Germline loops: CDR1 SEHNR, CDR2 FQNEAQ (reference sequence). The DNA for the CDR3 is TGTGCCAGCAGCTTAACCGGGGACGATCAGCCCCAGCATTTT. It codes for CASSLTGDDQPQHF. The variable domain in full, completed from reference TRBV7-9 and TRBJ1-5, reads DTGVSQNPRHKITKRGQNVTFRCDPISEHNRLYWYRQTLGQGPEFLTYFQNEAQLEKSRLLSDRFSAERPKGSFSTLEIQRTEQGDSAMYLCASSLTGDDQPQHFGDGTRLSIL.

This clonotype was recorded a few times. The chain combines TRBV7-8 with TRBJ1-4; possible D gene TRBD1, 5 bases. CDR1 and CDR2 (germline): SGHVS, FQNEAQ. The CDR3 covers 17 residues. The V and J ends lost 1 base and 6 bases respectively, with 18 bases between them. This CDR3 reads CASSLVDFVGEYEKLFF. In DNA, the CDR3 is TGTGCCAGCAGCTTAGTTGACTTTGTGGGGGAATATGAAAAACTGTTTTTT.

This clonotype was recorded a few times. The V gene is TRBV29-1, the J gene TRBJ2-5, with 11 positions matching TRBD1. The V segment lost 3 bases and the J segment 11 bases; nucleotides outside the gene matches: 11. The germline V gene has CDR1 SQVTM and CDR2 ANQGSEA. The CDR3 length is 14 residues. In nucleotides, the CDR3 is TGCAGCGTTGATAGTCTCGGGACAGGGGGTGAGCAGTACTTC. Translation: CSVDSLGTGGEQYF.

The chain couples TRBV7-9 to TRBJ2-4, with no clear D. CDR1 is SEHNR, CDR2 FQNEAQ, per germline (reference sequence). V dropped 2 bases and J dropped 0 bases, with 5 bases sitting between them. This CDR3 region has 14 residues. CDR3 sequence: CASSLSIAKNIQYF. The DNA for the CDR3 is TGTGCCAGCAGCTTAAGTATAGCCAAAAACATTCAGTACTTC.

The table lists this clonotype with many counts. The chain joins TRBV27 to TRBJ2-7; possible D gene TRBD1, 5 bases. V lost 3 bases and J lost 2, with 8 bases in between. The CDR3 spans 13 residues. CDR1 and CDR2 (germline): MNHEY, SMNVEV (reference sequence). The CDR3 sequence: CASSLQGTYEQYF. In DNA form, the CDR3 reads TGTGCCAGCAGTTTGCAGGGCACCTACGAGCAGTACTTC.

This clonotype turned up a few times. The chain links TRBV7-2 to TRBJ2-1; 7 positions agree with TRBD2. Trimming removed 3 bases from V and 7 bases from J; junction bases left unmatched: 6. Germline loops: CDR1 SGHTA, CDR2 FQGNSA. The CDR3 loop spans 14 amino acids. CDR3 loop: CASSLGPAGNEQFF. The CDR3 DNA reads TGTGCCAGCAGCTTGGGACCAGCGGGGAATGAGCAGTTCTTC.